This T cell receptor beta chain was identified during a study of blood T cell repertoires in COVID-19. Study members were between roughly 18 and 89 years old and lived in approximately 25 US regions. Assay used: immunoSEQ multiplex PCR; TCRdb lists only in-frame clones, some missing. The table includes approximately 250,000 clones, 75% to 90% detected once. From germline, CDR1 is LNHDA and CDR2 SQIVND (reference sequence). CDR3 size: 15 residues. The V gene lost 2 bases and the J gene lost 4 bases, with 11 bases spanning the gap. The chain recombines TRBV19 with TRBJ2-2; TRBD1 might be the D (6 bases). The source of this sequence is a middle-aged woman who had been exposed to COVID-19. The sequenced sample was PBMCs or T cells enriched from blood (not recorded which). The CDR3 sequence: CASSISRGGTGELFF. Here the CDR3 DNA reads TGTGCCAGTAGTATAAGCAGGGGCGGCACCGGGGAGCTGTTTTTT.